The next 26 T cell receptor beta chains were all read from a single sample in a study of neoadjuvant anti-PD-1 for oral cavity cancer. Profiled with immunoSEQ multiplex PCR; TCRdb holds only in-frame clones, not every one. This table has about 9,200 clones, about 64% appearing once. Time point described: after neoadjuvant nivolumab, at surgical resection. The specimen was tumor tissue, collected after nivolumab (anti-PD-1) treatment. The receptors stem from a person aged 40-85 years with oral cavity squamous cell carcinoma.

The DNA for the CDR3 is TGTGCCAGCTCGCTCATATCCCCGGGGACAGCGGGAGATGTAGATACGCAGTATTTT. As protein: CASSLISPGTAGDVDTQYF. The chain employs TRBV2 and TRBJ2-3, with TRBD2 as a possible D gene (8 bases). V lost 8 bases and J lost 5, with 32 bases in between. Germline-derived CDR1 and CDR2 are SNHLY and FYNNEI. CDR3 length: 19 residues.

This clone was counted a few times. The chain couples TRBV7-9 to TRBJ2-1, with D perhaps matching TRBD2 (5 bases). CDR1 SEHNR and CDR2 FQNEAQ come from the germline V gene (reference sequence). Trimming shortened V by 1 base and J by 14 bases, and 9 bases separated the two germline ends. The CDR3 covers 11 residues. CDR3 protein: CASSLGSGEFF. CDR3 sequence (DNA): TGTGCCAGCAGCTTAGGCTCCGGGGAGTTCTTC.

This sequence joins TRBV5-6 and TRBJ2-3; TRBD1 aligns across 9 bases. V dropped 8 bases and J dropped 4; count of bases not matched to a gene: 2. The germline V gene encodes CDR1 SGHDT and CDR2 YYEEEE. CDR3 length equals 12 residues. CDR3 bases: TGTGCCAGTCGGACAGGGGCAGATACGCAGTATTTT. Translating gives CASRTGADTQYF.

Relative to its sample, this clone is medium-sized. This CDR3 reads CASSLYYRGNSNQPQHF. The CDR3 DNA reads TGTGCCAGCAGCCTATACTACAGGGGCAATAGCAATCAGCCCCAGCATTTT. This chain uses TRBV16 with TRBJ1-5, with 7 positions matching TRBD1. This CDR3 is built from 17 residues. Germline trimming cut 4 bases from V and 0 bases from J; bases unmatched to any gene: 9. Germline values: CDR1 KGHSY, CDR2 FQNENV.

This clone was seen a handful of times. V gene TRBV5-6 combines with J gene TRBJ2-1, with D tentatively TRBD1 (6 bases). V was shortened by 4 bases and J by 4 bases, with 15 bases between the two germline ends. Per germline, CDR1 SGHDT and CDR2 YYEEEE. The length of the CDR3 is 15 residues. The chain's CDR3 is CASSVRRTEYNEQFF. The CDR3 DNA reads TGTGCCAGCAGCGTCCGCCGGACAGAATACAATGAGCAGTTCTTC.

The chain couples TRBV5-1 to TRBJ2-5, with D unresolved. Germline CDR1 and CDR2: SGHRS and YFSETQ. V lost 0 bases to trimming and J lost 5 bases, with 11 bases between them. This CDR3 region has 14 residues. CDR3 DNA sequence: TGCGCCAGCAGCTTGGGTAGGGCTCACGAGACCCAGTACTTC. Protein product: CASSLGRAHETQYF.

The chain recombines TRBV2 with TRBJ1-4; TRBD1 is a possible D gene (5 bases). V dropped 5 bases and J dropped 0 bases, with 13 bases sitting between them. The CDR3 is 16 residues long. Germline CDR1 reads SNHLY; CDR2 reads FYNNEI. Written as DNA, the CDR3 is TGTGCCAGCAGTCCCCTGAGGGGTGCAACTAATGAAAAACTGTTTTTT. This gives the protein CASSPLRGATNEKLFF.

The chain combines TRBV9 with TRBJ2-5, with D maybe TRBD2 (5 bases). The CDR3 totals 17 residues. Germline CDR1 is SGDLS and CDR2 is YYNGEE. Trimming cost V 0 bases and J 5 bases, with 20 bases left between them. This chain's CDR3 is CASSVEGTLGGGETQYF. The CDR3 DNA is TGTGCCAGCAGCGTAGAAGGAACCTTAGGCGGAGGTGAGACCCAGTACTTC.

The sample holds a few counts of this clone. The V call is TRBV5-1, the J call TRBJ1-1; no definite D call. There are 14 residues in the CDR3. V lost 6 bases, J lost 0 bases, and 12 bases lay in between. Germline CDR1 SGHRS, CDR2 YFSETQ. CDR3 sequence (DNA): TGCGCCAGCACCCTAGTAGGGATGAACACTGAAGCTTTCTTT. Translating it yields CASTLVGMNTEAFF.

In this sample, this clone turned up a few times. For the CDR3, the DNA is TGTGCCAGCAGTGCGGGGCGGGGGTACGAGCAGTACTTC. Translated, it gives CASSAGRGYEQYF. The chain employs TRBV2 and TRBJ2-7, with 7 bases identical to TRBD2. CDR1 and CDR2 (germline): SNHLY, FYNNEI. The CDR3 is 13 amino acids. Trimming removed 4 bases from V and 4 bases from J; junction bases left unmatched: 4.

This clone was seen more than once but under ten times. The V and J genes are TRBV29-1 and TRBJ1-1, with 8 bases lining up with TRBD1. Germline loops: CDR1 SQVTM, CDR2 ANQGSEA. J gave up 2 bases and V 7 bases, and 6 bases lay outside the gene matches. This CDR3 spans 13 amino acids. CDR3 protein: CSAATGENTEAFF. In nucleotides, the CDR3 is TGCAGCGCTGCGACAGGGGAAAACACTGAAGCTTTCTTT. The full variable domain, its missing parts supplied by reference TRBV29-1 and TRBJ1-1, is SAVISQKPSRDICQRGTSLTIQCQVDSQVTMMFWYRQQPGQSLTLIATANQGSEATYESGFVIDKFPISRPNLTFSTLTVSNMSPEDSSIYLCSAATGENTEAFFGQGTRLTVV.

CDR3: CASREREVLDEQYF. CDR3 in DNA: TGTGCCAGCAGGGAGCGGGAGGTCCTAGATGAGCAGTACTTC. This chain connects TRBV6-1 to TRBJ2-7; 9 positions agree with TRBD2. The CDR3 consists of 14 residues. V lost 6 bases and J lost 7; bases outside the gene matches: 10. Germline V gene data show CDR1 as MNHNS and CDR2 as SASEGT.

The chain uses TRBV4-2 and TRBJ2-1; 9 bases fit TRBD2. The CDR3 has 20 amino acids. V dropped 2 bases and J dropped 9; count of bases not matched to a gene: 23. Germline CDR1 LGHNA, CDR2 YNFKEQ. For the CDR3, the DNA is TGTGCCAGCAGCCAATTGGGGAACTCATTGGGGGTAGCGGGAGCCGGTGAGCAGTTCTTC. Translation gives CASSQLGNSLGVAGAGEQFF.

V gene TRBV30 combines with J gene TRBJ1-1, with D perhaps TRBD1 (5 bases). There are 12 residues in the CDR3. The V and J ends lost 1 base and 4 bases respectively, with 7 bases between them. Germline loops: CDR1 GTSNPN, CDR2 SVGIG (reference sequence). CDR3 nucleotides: TGTGCCTGGAGTGGGGGGACCACTGAAGCTTTCTTT. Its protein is CAWSGGTTEAFF.

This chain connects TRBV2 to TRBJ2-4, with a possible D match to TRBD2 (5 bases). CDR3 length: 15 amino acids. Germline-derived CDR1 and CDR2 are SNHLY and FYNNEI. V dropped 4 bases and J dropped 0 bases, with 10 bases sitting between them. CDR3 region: CASSAGFLAKNIQYF. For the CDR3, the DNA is TGTGCCAGCAGTGCGGGATTCCTAGCCAAAAACATTCAGTACTTC.

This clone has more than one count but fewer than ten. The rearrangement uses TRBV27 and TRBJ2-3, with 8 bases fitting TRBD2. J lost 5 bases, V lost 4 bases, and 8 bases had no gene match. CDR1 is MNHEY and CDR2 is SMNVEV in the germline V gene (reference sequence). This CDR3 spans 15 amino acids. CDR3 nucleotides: TGTGCCAGCAGTTCACCGGGACTAGTTTTAGATACGCAGTATTTT. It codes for CASSSPGLVLDTQYF.

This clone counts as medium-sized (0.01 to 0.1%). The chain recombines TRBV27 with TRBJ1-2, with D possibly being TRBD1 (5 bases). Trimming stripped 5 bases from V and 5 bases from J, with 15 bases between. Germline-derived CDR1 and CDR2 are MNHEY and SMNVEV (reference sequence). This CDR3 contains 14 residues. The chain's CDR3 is CASSTGWGVYGYTF. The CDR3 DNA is TGTGCCAGCAGTACAGGTTGGGGGGTTTATGGCTACACCTTC.

Here the CDR3 DNA reads TGTGCCACCCACCGGGGGAGTTCAGATACGCAGTATTTT. Translation gives CATHRGSSDTQYF. The chain joins TRBV27 to TRBJ2-3, with D perhaps TRBD2 (6 bases). Trimming removed 10 bases at V and 4 bases at J, with 15 bases between. The germline V gene has CDR1 MNHEY and CDR2 SMNVEV (reference sequence). The CDR3 spans 13 residues.

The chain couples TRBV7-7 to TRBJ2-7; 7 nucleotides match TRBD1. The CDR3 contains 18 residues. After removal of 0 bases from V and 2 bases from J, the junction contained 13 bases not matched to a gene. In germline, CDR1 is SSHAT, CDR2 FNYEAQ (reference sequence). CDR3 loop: CASSLALSGADRTYEQYF. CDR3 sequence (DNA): TGTGCCAGCAGCTTAGCGCTAAGTGGTGCGGACAGGACCTACGAGCAGTACTTC.

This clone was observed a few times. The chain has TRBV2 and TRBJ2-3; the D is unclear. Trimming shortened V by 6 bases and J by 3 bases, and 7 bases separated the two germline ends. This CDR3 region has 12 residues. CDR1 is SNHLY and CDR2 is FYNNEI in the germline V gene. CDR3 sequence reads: CASRGITDTQYF. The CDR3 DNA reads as TGTGCCAGCAGGGGAATAACAGATACGCAGTATTTT.

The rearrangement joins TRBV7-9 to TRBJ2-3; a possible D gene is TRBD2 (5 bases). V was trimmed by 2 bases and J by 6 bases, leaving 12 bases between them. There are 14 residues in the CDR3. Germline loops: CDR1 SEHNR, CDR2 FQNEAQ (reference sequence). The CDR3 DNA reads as TGTGCCAGCAGCTTAAAAGGCAGAGGGGATACGCAGTATTTT. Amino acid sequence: CASSLKGRGDTQYF.

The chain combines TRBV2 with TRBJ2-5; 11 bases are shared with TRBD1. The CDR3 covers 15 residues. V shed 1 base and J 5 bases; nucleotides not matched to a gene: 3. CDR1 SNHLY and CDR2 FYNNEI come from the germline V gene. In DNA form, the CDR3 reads TGTGCCAGCAGTGAAGGGACAGGGGGCAAGGAGACCCAGTACTTC. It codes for CASSEGTGGKETQYF.

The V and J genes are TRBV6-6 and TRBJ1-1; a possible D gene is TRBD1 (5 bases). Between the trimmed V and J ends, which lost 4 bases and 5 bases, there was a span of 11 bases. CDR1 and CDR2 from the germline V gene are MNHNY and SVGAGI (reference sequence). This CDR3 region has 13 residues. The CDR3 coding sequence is TGTGCCAGCAGTTTGGGCGGGACGACTGAAGCTTTCTTT. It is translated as CASSLGGTTEAFF.

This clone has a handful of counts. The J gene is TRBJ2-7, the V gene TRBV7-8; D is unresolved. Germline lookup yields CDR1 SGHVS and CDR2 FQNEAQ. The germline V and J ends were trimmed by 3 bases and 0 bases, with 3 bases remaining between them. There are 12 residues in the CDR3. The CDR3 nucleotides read TGTGCCAGCAGCTTCCGCTCCTACGAGCAGTACTTC. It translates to CASSFRSYEQYF. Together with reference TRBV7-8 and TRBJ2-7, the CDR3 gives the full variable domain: GAGVSQSPRYKVAKRGQDVALRCDPISGHVSLFWYQQALGQGPEFLTYFQNEAQLDKSGLPSDRFFAERPEGSVSTLKIQRTQQEDSAVYLCASSFRSYEQYFGPGTRLTVT.

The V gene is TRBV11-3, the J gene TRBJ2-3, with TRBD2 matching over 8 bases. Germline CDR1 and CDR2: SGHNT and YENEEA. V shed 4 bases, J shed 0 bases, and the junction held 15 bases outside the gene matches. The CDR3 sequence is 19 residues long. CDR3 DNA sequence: TGTGCCAGCAGCTGCCTTATAGGGCGGGAGGATTCTAGCACAGATACGCAGTATTTT. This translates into CASSCLIGREDSSTDTQYF. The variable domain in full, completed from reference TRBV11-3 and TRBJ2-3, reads EAGVVQSPRYKIIEKKQPVAFWCNPISGHNTLYWYLQNLGQGPELLIRYENEEAVDDSQLPKDRFSAERLKGVDSTLKIQPAELGDSAVYLCASSCLIGREDSSTDTQYFGPGTRLTVL.

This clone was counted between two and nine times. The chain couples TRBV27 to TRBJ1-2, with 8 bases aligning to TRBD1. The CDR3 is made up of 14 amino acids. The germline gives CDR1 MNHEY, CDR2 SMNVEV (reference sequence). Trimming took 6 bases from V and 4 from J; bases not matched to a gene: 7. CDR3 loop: CASSPRGQGYGYTF. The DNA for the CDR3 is TGTGCCAGCAGCCCCCGAGGACAGGGCTATGGCTACACCTTC.